This T cell receptor beta chain was sequenced during a study of cytomegalovirus exposure and HLA in healthy donors. Notes on the study in general: By a later analysis, the bulk of CMV-associated TCR beta chains appeared HLA-restricted.

This clone was observed once. Its antigen is unidentified. The V and J ends lost 4 bases and 2 bases respectively, with 5 bases between them. The CDR3 has 12 residues. Germline CDR1 MNHEY, CDR2 SMNVEV (reference sequence). 13 Jbeta primers and 60 Vbeta primers were used for the PCR. TCRdb's copy holds only in-frame clones and misses some; the assay was immunoSEQ multiplex PCR. The data show about 150,000 clones, with roughly 78% seen just once and about 4.5% held by the top ten. Sequenced material: PBMCs. This sequence joins TRBV27 and TRBJ2-5; D gene unclear. The sequence was collected from a man aged 25 to 40 in good health. CDR3 loop: CASSWRQETQYF. Written as DNA, the CDR3 is TGTGCCAGCAGTTGGCGGCAAGAGACCCAGTACTTC.